This is a list of T cell receptor beta chains from one sample in a study of naive and memory T cell subsets. Using its own MiXCR run on the UMI-ligation and nested PCR reads, TCRdb lists one record per CDR3 protein. The sample has about 120,000 distinct CDR3 sequences, 36% seen once; the top ten hold roughly 0.86%. The sample comprised central memory CD4+ T cells from blood. Receptors were obtained from a human donor in good health. The CDR3 runs from the conserved cysteine through the conserved F or W. A D gene is named only where the DNA matches it firmly. For some rows the clone size is stated as once, few or many, or as a class when expanded; others skip it.

v_call: TRBV28; d_call: TRBD1; j_call: TRBJ1-6; clone_size: few; cdr3_nt: TGTGCCAGCAGTACACAGGGGGGAAATTCACCCCTCCACTTT; cdr3_aa: CASSTQGGNSPLHF
v_call: TRBV14; d_call: NA; j_call: TRBJ2-1; clone_size: NA; cdr3_nt: TGTGCCAGCAGTCGAAGTTCAGGGAGGAATGAGCAGTTCTTC; cdr3_aa: CASSRSSGRNEQFF
v_call: TRBV10-3; d_call: NA; j_call: TRBJ2-2; clone_size: NA; cdr3_nt: TGTGCCTCGGCGGGGATCGCGAACACCGGGGAGCTGTTTTTT; cdr3_aa: CASAGIANTGELFF
v_call: TRBV6-5; d_call: TRBD2; j_call: TRBJ2-1; clone_size: few; cdr3_nt: TGTGCCAGCAGCCATGGACTAGCGAGGGACAATGAGCAGTTCTTC; cdr3_aa: CASSHGLARDNEQFF
v_call: TRBV29-1; d_call: NA; j_call: TRBJ2-1; clone_size: NA; cdr3_nt: TGCAGCGTTGCAGACTCCGAGCAGTTCTTC; cdr3_aa: CSVADSEQFF
v_call: TRBV6-5; d_call: NA; j_call: TRBJ1-4; clone_size: few; cdr3_nt: TGTGCCAGCAGTTATAACTGGGGAGATGAAAAACTGTTTTTT; cdr3_aa: CASSYNWGDEKLFF
v_call: TRBV6-2/TRBV6-3; d_call: TRBD2; j_call: TRBJ2-1; clone_size: NA; cdr3_nt: TGTGCCAGCAGTTACTACGGCCCTTCTAGCGGGGGGTACAATGAGCAGTTCTTC; cdr3_aa: CASSYYGPSSGGYNEQFF
v_call: TRBV7-2; d_call: NA; j_call: TRBJ1-1; clone_size: NA; cdr3_nt: TGTGCCAGCAGCTCAACTTCTCCGGGGCGATCGGTCACTGAAGCTTTCTTT; cdr3_aa: CASSSTSPGRSVTEAFF
v_call: TRBV12-3/TRBV12-4; d_call: NA; j_call: TRBJ2-1; clone_size: NA; cdr3_nt: TGTGCCAGCAGTTTCACGGGAAGGGGCAATGAGCAGTTCTTC; cdr3_aa: CASSFTGRGNEQFF
v_call: TRBV29-1; d_call: TRBD2; j_call: TRBJ2-1; clone_size: few; cdr3_nt: TGCAGCGTCCAGAGTAGCGGGAGTTTGTTCTTC; cdr3_aa: CSVQSSGSLFF
v_call: TRBV15; d_call: NA; j_call: TRBJ2-1; clone_size: NA; cdr3_nt: TGTGCCACCAGCAGAGGCGGAACAACTGCCAGCTCCTACAATGAGCAGTTCTTC; cdr3_aa: CATSRGGTTASSYNEQFF
v_call: TRBV7-2; d_call: NA; j_call: TRBJ1-3; clone_size: few; cdr3_nt: TGTGCCAGCAGCTTAGGTCAGGTCCCCGGAAACACCATATATTTT; cdr3_aa: CASSLGQVPGNTIYF
v_call: TRBV14; d_call: TRBD2; j_call: TRBJ2-1; clone_size: NA; cdr3_nt: TGTGCCAGCAGCCTTAGACTAGCACCATACAATGAGCAGTTCTTC; cdr3_aa: CASSLRLAPYNEQFF
v_call: TRBV6-5; d_call: TRBD1; j_call: TRBJ2-7; clone_size: NA; cdr3_nt: TGTGCCAGCATGGCCCCTCTTGGACAGGGAAATAACGAGCAGTACTTC; cdr3_aa: CASMAPLGQGNNEQYF
v_call: TRBV29-1; d_call: NA; j_call: TRBJ1-1; clone_size: NA; cdr3_nt: TGCAGCGTCGCGGCTCTCCTTCCGAACACTGAAGCTTTCTTT; cdr3_aa: CSVAALLPNTEAFF
v_call: TRBV19; d_call: TRBD2; j_call: TRBJ2-4; clone_size: few; cdr3_nt: TGTGCCAGTAGTAGTAGCGGGAGAGGAGACATTCAGTACTTC; cdr3_aa: CASSSSGRGDIQYF
v_call: TRBV3-1; d_call: NA; j_call: TRBJ1-5; clone_size: NA; cdr3_nt: TGTGCCAGCAGCCAAGCGGGGGCTCAGCCCCAGCATTTT; cdr3_aa: CASSQAGAQPQHF
v_call: TRBV6-1; d_call: NA; j_call: TRBJ2-5; clone_size: NA; cdr3_nt: TGTGCCAGCAGTGAAGGCCGAGCACAGACCCAGTACTTC; cdr3_aa: CASSEGRAQTQYF
v_call: TRBV28; d_call: NA; j_call: TRBJ2-2; clone_size: few; cdr3_nt: TGTGCCAGCAAGAGGCCCACCGGGGAGCTGTTTTTT; cdr3_aa: CASKRPTGELFF
v_call: TRBV20-1; d_call: TRBD2; j_call: TRBJ2-1; clone_size: many; cdr3_nt: TGCAGTGCTAGAGACCTGACGGCTAGCGGGACTAACTACAATGAGCAGTTCTTC; cdr3_aa: CSARDLTASGTNYNEQFF
v_call: TRBV29-1; d_call: NA; j_call: TRBJ2-4; clone_size: NA; cdr3_nt: TGCAGCGCCGGGGGGCAGCCGAATGACAAAAACATTCAGTACTTC; cdr3_aa: CSAGGQPNDKNIQYF
v_call: TRBV11-3; d_call: NA; j_call: TRBJ2-2; clone_size: NA; cdr3_nt: TGTGCCAGCAGCTTAGCGGTCACCGGGGAGCTGTTTTTT; cdr3_aa: CASSLAVTGELFF
v_call: TRBV7-8; d_call: NA; j_call: TRBJ1-4; clone_size: few; cdr3_nt: TGTGCCAGCAGCTTATCTGTGGGCGCGGACAGCTTTAATGAAAAACTGTTTTTT; cdr3_aa: CASSLSVGADSFNEKLFF
v_call: TRBV6-4; d_call: TRBD1; j_call: TRBJ1-5; clone_size: NA; cdr3_nt: TGTGCCAGCAGTGACCAGGGGGCGCGCAATCAGCCCCAGCATTTT; cdr3_aa: CASSDQGARNQPQHF
v_call: TRBV29-1; d_call: TRBD1; j_call: TRBJ2-1; clone_size: few; cdr3_nt: TGCAGCGTGAGACCGGGACAGGCATACAATGAGCAGTTCTTC; cdr3_aa: CSVRPGQAYNEQFF
v_call: TRBV20-1; d_call: NA; j_call: TRBJ2-2; clone_size: NA; cdr3_nt: TGCAGTGCTAGAGCGGGGAGACATTTGAACACCGGGGAGCTGTTTTTT; cdr3_aa: CSARAGRHLNTGELFF
v_call: TRBV2; d_call: TRBD2; j_call: TRBJ2-7; clone_size: NA; cdr3_nt: TGTGCCAGCAGGCCTAGACTAGCGGGAGGTAACGAGCAGTACTTC; cdr3_aa: CASRPRLAGGNEQYF
v_call: TRBV6-6; d_call: NA; j_call: TRBJ1-1; clone_size: NA; cdr3_nt: TGTGCCAGCAGCCGACAGGTCCGGGACACTGAAGCTTTCTTT; cdr3_aa: CASSRQVRDTEAFF
v_call: TRBV7-9; d_call: NA; j_call: TRBJ2-2; clone_size: NA; cdr3_nt: TGTGCCAGCAGCAGGGGGGCCGGGGAGCTGTTTTTT; cdr3_aa: CASSRGAGELFF
v_call: TRBV10-3; d_call: TRBD1; j_call: TRBJ2-2; clone_size: few; cdr3_nt: TGTGCCATCAGTGTAGGGGGCGCGGGCACCGGGGAGCTGTTTTTT; cdr3_aa: CAISVGGAGTGELFF
v_call: TRBV28; d_call: NA; j_call: TRBJ1-3; clone_size: few; cdr3_nt: TGTGCCAGCAGTCCCCCTTCACAGGGATCTGGAAACACCATATATTTT; cdr3_aa: CASSPPSQGSGNTIYF
v_call: TRBV20-1; d_call: NA; j_call: TRBJ2-5; clone_size: once; cdr3_nt: TGCAGTGCTAGAGACAGGTACCAAGAGACCCAGTACTTC; cdr3_aa: CSARDRYQETQYF